What follows is one TCR beta chain and its context. The sample comes from a study of blood T cell repertoires in COVID-19. The CDR3 sequence is 15 residues long. Between the trimmed V and J ends, which lost 3 bases and 3 bases, there was a span of 15 bases. Germline V gene sequence: CDR1 SGHTA, CDR2 FQGTGA. As originally analysed: Reference gene primer amplification gave nucleated cell count estimates. TCRdb's table, derived via immunoSEQ multiplex PCR, lists solely in-frame clones and lacks some. V, J and clone size are taken as reported in that table, and D and trimming were inferred from the DNA itself. The sample shows about 260,000 clones, roughly 90% of them seen only once.

Material for sequencing was peripheral blood. The receptor comes from a woman aged 45-59 years who had recovered from COVID-19. This chain uses TRBV7-3 with TRBJ2-7; perhaps TRBD1 as D (5 bases). The CDR3 bases are TGTGCCAGCAGCTTGGGGCAGCCCCCCCACTACGAGCAGTACTTC. It encodes CASSLGQPPHYEQYF.